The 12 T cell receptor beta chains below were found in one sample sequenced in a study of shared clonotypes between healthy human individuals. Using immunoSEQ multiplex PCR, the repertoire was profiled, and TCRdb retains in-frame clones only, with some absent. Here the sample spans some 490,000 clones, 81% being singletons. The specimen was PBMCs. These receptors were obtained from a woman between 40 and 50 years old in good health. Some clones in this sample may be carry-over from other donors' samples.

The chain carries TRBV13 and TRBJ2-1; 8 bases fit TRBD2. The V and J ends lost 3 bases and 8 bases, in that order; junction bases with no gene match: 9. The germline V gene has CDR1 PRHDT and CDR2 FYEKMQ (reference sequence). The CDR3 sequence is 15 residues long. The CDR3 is CASSFNPAGVYEQFF. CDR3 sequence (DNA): TGTGCCAGCAGCTTCAATCCAGCGGGAGTCTATGAGCAGTTCTTC.

The DNA of the CDR3 is TGTGCCAGCAGTGACGGACGCTATGGCTACACCTTC. Protein sequence: CASSDGRYGYTF. The chain is built from TRBV6-1 and TRBJ1-2; D is ambiguous. CDR3 length equals 12 residues. The germline V gene has CDR1 MNHNS and CDR2 SASEGT. V was pared by 3 bases and J by 4 bases, with 6 bases between.

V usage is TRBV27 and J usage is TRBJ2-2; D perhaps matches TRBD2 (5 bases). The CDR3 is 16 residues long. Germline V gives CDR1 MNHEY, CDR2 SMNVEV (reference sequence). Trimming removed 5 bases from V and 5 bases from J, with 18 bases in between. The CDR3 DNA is TGTGCCAGCAGTCTCACTAGTATGGCGTGGACCGGGGAGCTGTTTTTT. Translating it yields CASSLTSMAWTGELFF.

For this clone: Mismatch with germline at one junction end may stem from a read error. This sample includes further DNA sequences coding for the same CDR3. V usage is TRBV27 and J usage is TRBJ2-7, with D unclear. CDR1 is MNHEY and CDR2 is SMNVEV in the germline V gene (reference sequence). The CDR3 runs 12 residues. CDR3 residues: CASMSPSYEQYF. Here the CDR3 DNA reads TGTGCTAGCATGTCCCCCTCGTACGAGCAGTACTTC.

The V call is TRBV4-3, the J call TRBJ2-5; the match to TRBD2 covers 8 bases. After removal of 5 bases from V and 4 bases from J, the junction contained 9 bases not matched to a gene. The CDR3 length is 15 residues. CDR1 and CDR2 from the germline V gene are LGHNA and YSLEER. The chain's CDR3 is CASSRTSSQGETQYF. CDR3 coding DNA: TGCGCCAGCAGCAGGACTAGCAGCCAAGGAGAGACCCAGTACTTC.

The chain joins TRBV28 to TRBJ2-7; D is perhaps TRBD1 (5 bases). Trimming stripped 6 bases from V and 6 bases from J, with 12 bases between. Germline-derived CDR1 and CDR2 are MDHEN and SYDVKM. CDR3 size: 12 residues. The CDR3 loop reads CASSLSRGEQYF. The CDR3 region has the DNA TGTGCCAGCAGCCTCTCTAGGGGCGAGCAGTACTTC.

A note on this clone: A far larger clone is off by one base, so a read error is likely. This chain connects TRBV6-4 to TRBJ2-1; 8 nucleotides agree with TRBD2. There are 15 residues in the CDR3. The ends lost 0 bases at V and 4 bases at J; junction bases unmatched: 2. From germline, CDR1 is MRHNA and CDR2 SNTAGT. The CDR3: CASSDSASGYNEQFF. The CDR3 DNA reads TGTGCCAGCAGTGACTCGGCTAGCGGGTACAATGAGCAGTTCTTC.

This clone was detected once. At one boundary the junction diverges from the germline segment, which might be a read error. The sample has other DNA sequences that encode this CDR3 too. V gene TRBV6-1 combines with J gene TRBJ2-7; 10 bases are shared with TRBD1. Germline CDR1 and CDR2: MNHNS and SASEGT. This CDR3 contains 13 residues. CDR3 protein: CASRRGTGAEQYF. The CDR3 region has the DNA TGTGCTAGCAGGCGTGGGACAGGGGCCGAGCAGTACTTC.

CDR3 nucleotide sequence: TGTGCCAGCAGCCTGCGGGACTCGGACTACGAGCAGTACTTC. Translation: CASSLRDSDYEQYF. V usage is TRBV6-7 and J usage is TRBJ2-7; possible D gene TRBD2, 6 bases. TRBV6-7 is an open reading frame, and its role is uncertain. This CDR3 comprises 14 residues. V was trimmed by 6 bases and J by 3 bases, leaving 15 bases between them.

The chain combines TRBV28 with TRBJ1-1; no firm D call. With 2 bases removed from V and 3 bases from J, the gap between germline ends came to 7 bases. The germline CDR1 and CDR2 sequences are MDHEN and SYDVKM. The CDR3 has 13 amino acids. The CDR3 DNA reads TGTGCCAGCAGTTTACCAGCCGACACTGAAGCTTTCTTT. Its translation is CASSLPADTEAFF.

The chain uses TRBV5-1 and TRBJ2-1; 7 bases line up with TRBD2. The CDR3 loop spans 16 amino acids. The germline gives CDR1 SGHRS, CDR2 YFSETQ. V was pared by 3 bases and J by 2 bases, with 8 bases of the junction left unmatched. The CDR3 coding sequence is TGCGCCAGCAGCTCCCCTACTAGCGATCCCTACAATGAGCAGTTCTTC. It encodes CASSSPTSDPYNEQFF.

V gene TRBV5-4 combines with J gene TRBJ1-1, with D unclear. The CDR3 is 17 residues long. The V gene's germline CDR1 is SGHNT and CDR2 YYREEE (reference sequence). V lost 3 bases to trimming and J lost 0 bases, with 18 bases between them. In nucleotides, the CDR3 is TGTGCCAGCAGCTCCCGAAAGCGCGACTCCATGAACACTGAAGCTTTCTTT. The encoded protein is CASSSRKRDSMNTEAFF.